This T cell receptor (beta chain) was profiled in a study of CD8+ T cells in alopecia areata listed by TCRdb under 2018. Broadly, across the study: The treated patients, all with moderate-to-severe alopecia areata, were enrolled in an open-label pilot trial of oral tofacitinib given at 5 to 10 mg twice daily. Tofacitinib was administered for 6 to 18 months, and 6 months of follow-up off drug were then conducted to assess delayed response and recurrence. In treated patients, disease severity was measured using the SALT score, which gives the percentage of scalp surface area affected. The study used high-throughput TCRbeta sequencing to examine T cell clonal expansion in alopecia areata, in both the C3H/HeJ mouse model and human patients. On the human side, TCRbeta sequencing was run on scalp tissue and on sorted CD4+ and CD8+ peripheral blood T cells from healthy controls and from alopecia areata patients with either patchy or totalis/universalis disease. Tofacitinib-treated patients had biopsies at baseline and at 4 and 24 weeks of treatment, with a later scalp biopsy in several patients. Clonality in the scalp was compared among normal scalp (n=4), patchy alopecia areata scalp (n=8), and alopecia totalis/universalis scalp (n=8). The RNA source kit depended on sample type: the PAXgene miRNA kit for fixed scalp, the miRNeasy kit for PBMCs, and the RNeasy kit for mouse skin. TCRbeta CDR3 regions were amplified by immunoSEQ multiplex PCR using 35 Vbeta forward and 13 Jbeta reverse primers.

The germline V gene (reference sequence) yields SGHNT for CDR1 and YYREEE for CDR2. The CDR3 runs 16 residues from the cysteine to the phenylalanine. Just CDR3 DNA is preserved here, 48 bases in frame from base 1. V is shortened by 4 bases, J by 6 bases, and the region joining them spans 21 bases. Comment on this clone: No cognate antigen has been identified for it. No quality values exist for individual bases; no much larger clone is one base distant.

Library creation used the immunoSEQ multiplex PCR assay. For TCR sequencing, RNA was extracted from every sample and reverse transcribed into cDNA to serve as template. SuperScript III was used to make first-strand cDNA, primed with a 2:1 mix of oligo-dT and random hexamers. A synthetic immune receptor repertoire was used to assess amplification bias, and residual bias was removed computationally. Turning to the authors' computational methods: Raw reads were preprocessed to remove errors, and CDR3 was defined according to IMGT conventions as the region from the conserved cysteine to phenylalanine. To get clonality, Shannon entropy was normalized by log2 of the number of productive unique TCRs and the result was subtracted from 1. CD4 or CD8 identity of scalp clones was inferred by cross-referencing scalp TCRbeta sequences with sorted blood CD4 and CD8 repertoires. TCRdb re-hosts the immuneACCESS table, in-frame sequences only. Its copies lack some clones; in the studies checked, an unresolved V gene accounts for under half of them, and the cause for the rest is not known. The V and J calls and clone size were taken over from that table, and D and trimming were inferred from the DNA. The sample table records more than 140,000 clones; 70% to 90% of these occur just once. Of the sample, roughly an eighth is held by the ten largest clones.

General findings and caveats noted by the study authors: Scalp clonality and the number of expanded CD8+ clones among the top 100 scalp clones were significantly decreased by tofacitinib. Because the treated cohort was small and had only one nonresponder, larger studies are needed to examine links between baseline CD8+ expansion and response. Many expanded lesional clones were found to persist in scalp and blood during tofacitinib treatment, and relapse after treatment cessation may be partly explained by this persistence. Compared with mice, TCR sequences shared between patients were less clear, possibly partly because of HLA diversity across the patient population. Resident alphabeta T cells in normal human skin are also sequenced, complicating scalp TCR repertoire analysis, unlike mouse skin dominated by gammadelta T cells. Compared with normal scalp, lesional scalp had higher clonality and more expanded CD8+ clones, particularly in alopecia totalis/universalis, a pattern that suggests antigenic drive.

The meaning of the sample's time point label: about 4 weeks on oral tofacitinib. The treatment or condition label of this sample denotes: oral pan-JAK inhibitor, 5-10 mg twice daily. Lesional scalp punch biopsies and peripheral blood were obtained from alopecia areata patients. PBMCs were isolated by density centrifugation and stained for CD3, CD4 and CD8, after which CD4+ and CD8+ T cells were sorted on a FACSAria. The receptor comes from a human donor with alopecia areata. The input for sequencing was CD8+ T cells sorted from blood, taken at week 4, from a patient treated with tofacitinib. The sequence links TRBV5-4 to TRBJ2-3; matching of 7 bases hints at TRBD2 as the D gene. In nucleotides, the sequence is TGTGCCAGCAGCCTGAGGGGGAAACCGGGGGGCGATACGCAGTATTTT. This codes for CASSLRGKPGGDTQYF.